What follows describes a single T cell receptor (beta chain). The CDR3 is made up of 14 amino acids. With 4 bases clipped from V and 1 base from J, the junction kept 3 bases outside the gene matches. Germline V gene data show CDR1 as MNHEY and CDR2 as SMNVEV (reference sequence). This sample is part of a study of blood T cell repertoires in COVID-19. Clones were read by immunoSEQ multiplex PCR, and TCRdb kept only the in-frame ones, dropping some. The sample has 250,000 to 350,000 clones, roughly 87% seen once. Sequenced sample: peripheral blood. This chain joins TRBV27 and TRBJ1-1, with TRBD1 matching over 7 bases. The TCR was taken from a woman between 45 and 65 years old who had recovered from COVID-19. The CDR3 region is CASSSRQGNTEAFF. The CDR3, as DNA: TGTGCCAGCAGTTCGCGACAGGGGAACACTGAAGCTTTCTTT.